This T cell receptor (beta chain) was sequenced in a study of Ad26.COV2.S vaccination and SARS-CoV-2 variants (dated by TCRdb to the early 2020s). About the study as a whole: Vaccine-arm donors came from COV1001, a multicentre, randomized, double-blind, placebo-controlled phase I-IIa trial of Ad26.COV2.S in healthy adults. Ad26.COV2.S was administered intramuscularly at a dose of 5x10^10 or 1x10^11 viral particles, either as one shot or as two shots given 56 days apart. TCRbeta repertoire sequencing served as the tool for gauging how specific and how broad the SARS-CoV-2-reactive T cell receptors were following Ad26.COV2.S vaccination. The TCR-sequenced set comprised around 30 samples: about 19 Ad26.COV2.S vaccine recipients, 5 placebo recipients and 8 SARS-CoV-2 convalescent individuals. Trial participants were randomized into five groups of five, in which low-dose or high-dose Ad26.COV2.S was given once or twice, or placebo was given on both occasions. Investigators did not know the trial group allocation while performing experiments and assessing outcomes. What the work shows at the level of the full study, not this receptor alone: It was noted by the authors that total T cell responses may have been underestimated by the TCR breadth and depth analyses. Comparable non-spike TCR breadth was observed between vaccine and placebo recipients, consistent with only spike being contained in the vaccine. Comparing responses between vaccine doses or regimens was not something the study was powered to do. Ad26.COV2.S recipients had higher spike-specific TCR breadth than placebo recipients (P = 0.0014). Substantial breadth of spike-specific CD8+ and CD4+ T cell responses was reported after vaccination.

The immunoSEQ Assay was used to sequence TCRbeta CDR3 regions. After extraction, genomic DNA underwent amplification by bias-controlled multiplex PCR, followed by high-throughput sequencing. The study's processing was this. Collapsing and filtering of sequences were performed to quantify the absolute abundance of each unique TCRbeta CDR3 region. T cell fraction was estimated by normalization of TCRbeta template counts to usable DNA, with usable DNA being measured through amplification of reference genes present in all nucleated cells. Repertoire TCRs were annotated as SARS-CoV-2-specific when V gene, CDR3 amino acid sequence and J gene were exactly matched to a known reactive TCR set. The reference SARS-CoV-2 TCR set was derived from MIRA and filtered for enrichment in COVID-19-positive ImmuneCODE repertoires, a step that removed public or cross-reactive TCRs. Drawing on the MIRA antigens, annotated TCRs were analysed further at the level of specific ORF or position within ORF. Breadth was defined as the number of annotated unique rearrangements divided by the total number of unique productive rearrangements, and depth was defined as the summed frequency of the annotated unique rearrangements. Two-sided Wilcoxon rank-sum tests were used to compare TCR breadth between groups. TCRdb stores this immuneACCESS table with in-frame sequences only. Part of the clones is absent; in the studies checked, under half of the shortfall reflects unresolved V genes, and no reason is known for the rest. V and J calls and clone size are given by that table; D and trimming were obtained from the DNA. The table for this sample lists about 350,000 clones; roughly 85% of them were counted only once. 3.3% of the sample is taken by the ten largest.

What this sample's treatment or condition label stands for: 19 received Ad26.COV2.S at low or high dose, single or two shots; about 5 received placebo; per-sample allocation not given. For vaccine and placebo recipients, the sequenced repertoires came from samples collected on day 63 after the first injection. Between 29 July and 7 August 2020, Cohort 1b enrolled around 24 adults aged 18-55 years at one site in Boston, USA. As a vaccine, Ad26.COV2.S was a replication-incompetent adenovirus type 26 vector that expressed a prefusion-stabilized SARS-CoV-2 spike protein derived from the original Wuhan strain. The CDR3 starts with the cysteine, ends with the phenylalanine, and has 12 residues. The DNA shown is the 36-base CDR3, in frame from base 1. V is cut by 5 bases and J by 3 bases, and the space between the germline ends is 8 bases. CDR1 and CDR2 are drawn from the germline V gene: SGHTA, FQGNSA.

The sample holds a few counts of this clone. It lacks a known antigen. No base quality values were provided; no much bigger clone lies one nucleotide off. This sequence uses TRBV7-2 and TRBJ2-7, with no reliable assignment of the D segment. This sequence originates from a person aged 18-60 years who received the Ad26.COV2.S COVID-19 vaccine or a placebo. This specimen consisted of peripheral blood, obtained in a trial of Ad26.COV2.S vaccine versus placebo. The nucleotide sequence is TGTGCCAGCAGCCACTCTGACTACGAGCAGTACTTC. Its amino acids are CASSHSDYEQYF.